One and the same sample provided the 11 T cell receptor beta chains below, sequenced in a study of T cells in Graves' hyperthyroidism and ophthalmopathy (dated by TCRdb to about 2019). The library relied on multiplex PCR. The sample was run on an Illumina HiSeq 2000. The TCR beta CDR3 regions were amplified from RNA transcripts. The TCR CDR3 was subjected to a first round of RT-PCR using the HTBI primer set and the Qiagen OneStep RT-PCR kit. Starting from the raw public reads, TCRdb applied fastp trimming at Q25, assembled clones with MiXCR and retained in-frame beta chains. Identical CDR3 proteins give one entry, which carries the most common genes and DNA. The sample includes about 540,000 distinct CDR3 sequences, with under 60% observed a single time. Roughly 8.2% of the sample goes to the ten largest clones. Material for sequencing was peripheral blood or thyroid tissue (not recorded which). The receptors were sampled from a woman between 18 and 29 years old with Graves' hyperthyroidism. Donor details come from another sample of the same person, matched by shared clones.

The chain uses TRBV7-2 and TRBJ2-2, with 10 bases matching TRBD2. Trimming cost V 4 bases and J 3 bases; bases outside gene matches: 2. The CDR3 is 15 amino acids. Per the germline V gene, CDR1 is SGHTA and CDR2 is FQGNSA. The CDR3 DNA follows: TGTGCCAGCAGCTCTAGCGGGAGAGACACCGGGGAGCTGTTTTTT. Amino acids: CASSSSGRDTGELFF.

This clonotype was seen more than once but under ten times. V and J are TRBV7-2 and TRBJ2-7; TRBD1 is a possible D gene (6 bases). The CDR3 contains 12 residues. Germline values: CDR1 SGHTA, CDR2 FQGNSA. The V and J ends lost 6 bases and 8 bases respectively, with 14 bases between them. The DNA of the CDR3 is TGTGCCAGCAGTCAAACAGGGTACAAGCAGTACTTC. The encoded protein is CASSQTGYKQYF.

This clonotype was counted between two and nine times. V is TRBV2 and J is TRBJ1-4; D is perhaps TRBD1 (5 bases). V lost 8 bases and J lost 2, with 12 bases in between. This CDR3 is built from 14 residues. CDR1 is SNHLY, CDR2 FYNNEI, per germline. The CDR3 reads CASGRGSTNEKLFF. In nucleotides, the CDR3 is TGTGCCAGCGGTCGGGGCTCCACTAATGAAAAACTGTTTTTT.

The CDR3 DNA reads as TGCGCCAGCAGCCCACTGGGGCAGCGCCTCCACGAGCAGTACTTC. Translated: CASSPLGQRLHEQYF. J is TRBJ2-7 and V is TRBV4-3; D possibly corresponds to TRBD1 (5 bases). V lost 4 bases, J lost 5 bases, and 18 bases lay in between. The CDR3 is made up of 15 amino acids. The V gene's germline CDR1 is LGHNA and CDR2 YSLEER.

This clonotype was observed at least ten times. This rearrangement joins TRBV7-2 to TRBJ2-7; no firm D call. CDR1 SGHTA and CDR2 FQGNSA come from the germline V gene. This CDR3 has 13 amino acids. Trimming shortened V by 3 bases and J by 3 bases, and 9 bases separated the two germline ends. This CDR3 reads CASSLTASYEQYF. The CDR3 DNA follows: TGTGCCAGCAGCTTGACCGCGAGCTACGAGCAGTACTTC.

This clonotype was detected ten times or more. The chain combines TRBV7-9 with TRBJ1-5, with D unclear. Germline CDR1 reads SEHNR; CDR2 reads FQNEAQ (reference sequence). This CDR3 has 13 residues. Trimming shortened V by 2 bases and J by 2 bases, and 4 bases separated the two germline ends. The CDR3 is CASSLMGNQPQHF. The CDR3 DNA sequence: TGTGCCAGCAGCTTAATGGGCAATCAGCCCCAGCATTTT.

This clonotype was seen repeatedly, ten times or more. This chain joins TRBV2 and TRBJ1-3, with D hard to call. V was cut by 4 bases and J by 0 bases, with 7 bases left in between. CDR1 and CDR2 from the germline V gene are SNHLY and FYNNEI. The CDR3 is made up of 14 amino acids. CDR3 coding DNA: TGTGCCAGCAGTGTTTCAAGCTCTGGAAACACCATATATTTT. As protein: CASSVSSSGNTIYF. The entire variable domain, with the rest obtained from reference TRBV2 and TRBJ1-3, is as follows: EPEVTQTPSHQVTQMGQEVILRCVPISNHLYFYWYRQILGQKVEFLVSFYNNEISEKSEIFDDQFSVERPDGSNFTLKIRSTKLEDSAMYFCASSVSSSGNTIYFGEGSWLTVV.

In its sample, this clonotype was seen a few times. This chain joins TRBV7-9 and TRBJ1-3; D may be TRBD1 (5 bases). In germline, CDR1 is SEHNR, CDR2 FQNEAQ (reference sequence). V was pared by 2 bases and J by 8 bases, with 16 bases between. CDR3 length equals 15 residues. CDR3 residues: CASSLIGDYGYTIYF. The CDR3 DNA reads TGTGCCAGCAGCTTAATCGGGGACTATGGCTACACCATATATTTT.

This clonotype was observed a single time. V usage is TRBV7-9 and J usage is TRBJ2-3; 11 positions agree with TRBD2. Trimming took 4 bases from V and 5 from J; bases not matched to a gene: 17. The length of the CDR3 is 19 residues. The germline gives CDR1 SEHNR, CDR2 FQNEAQ (reference sequence). The CDR3, as DNA: TGTGCCAGCAGCTCCTACCCTACTAGCGGGAGTCGAGGGGGAGATACGCAGTATTTT. Protein product: CASSSYPTSGSRGGDTQYF.

The count of this clonotype is one. The chain couples TRBV9 to TRBJ1-1; 8 bases map to TRBD1. This CDR3 comprises 15 residues. The V segment lost 3 bases and the J segment 3 bases; nucleotides outside the gene matches: 7. CDR1 is SGDLS, CDR2 YYNGEE, per germline. The CDR3 protein is CASSARDRRDTEAFF. CDR3 nucleotides: TGTGCCAGCAGCGCACGGGACAGGCGTGACACTGAAGCTTTCTTT.

This chain joins TRBV2 and TRBJ2-5; perhaps TRBD2 as D (5 bases). The CDR3 is made up of 11 amino acids. CDR1 is SNHLY and CDR2 is FYNNEI in the germline V gene. Trimming took 6 bases from V and 7 from J, leaving 9 bases between them. The CDR3 is CASRRGSTQYF. CDR3 nucleotide sequence: TGTGCCAGCAGACGGGGATCGACCCAGTACTTC.